These 10 T cell receptor beta chains were sequenced from one sample in a study of long-term antiretroviral therapy in people with HIV. Sequencing relied on immunoSEQ assay v3.0, run at survey level. Repertoires were generated with immunoSEQ multiplex PCR, while TCRdb's copy carries only in-frame clones and drops some. The data show tens of thousands of clones, about four fifths seen once. The sample here was unsorted PBMCs, taken 0.2 years after starting antiretroviral therapy. The receptors were sampled from a woman aged 25 to 39 with HIV.

The V and J genes are TRBV4-2 and TRBJ1-1; D is perhaps TRBD1 (6 bases). CDR1 and CDR2 from the germline V gene are LGHNA and YNFKEQ. Trimming shortened V by 1 base and J by 0 bases, and 12 bases separated the two germline ends. The length of the CDR3 is 16 residues. The CDR3 reads CASSQGQESMNTEAFF. The DNA for the CDR3 is TGTGCCAGCAGCCAAGGACAGGAGTCCATGAACACTGAAGCTTTCTTT.

This clone has just one count. This chain connects TRBV9 to TRBJ2-3, with 9 bases matching TRBD2. This CDR3 is 15 amino acids long. V lost 4 bases to trimming and J lost 2 bases; unmatched junction nucleotides: 5. Looked up from germline, CDR1 is SGDLS and CDR2 is YYNGEE. The chain's CDR3 is CASSLSGGPTDTQYF. In nucleotides, the CDR3 is TGTGCCAGCAGCCTCAGCGGGGGGCCCACAGATACGCAGTATTTT.

The chain uses TRBV5-8 and TRBJ2-3; D gene unclear. The V gene's germline CDR1 is SGHTS and CDR2 YDEGEE. The CDR3 is 14 amino acids. V was shortened by 4 bases and J by 5 bases, with 14 bases between the two germline ends. CDR3 DNA: TGTGCCAGCAGCCGGTCAGAAGAGTTAGATACGCAGTATTTT. This sequence encodes CASSRSEELDTQYF.

V and J are TRBV7-8 and TRBJ2-3; D remains ambiguous. CDR3 length: 12 residues. Germline CDR1 SGHVS, CDR2 FQNEAQ. Trimming left V 1 base short and J 6 bases short, with 5 bases between. The CDR3 loop reads CASSLGADTQYF. CDR3 DNA: TGTGCCAGCAGCTTAGGGGCGGATACGCAGTATTTT.

V gene TRBV6-1 combines with J gene TRBJ1-5, with TRBD1 matching over 8 bases. Trimming removed 7 bases from V and 4 bases from J; junction bases left unmatched: 9. Germline CDR1 reads MNHNS; CDR2 reads SASEGT. The CDR3 extends over 15 amino acids. The CDR3 DNA follows: TGTGCCAGCACCTACAGGGGGACAGTTAATCAGCCCCAGCATTTT. Protein sequence: CASTYRGTVNQPQHF.

The rearrangement uses TRBV5-1 and TRBJ2-1; 9 bases are a match to TRBD1. There are 16 residues in the CDR3. Trimming removed 3 bases from V and 7 bases from J; junction bases left unmatched: 11. CDR1 is SGHRS and CDR2 is YFSETQ in the germline V gene. The CDR3 loop reads CASSSNTGQGYNEQFF. In DNA, the CDR3 is TGCGCCAGCAGCTCGAATACCGGACAGGGGTATAATGAGCAGTTCTTC.

This clone appeared a few times. This sequence joins TRBV4-1 and TRBJ1-6; no definite D call. V lost 1 base, J lost 12 bases, and 16 bases lay in between. This CDR3 contains 15 residues. In germline, CDR1 is MGHRA, CDR2 YSYEKL. In nucleotides, the CDR3 is TGCGCCAGCAGCCAAGTTGAGGGCCGAAATGGACCCCTCCACTTT. This translates into CASSQVEGRNGPLHF.

The chain has TRBV4-2 and TRBJ1-1, with D hard to call. Germline assignment: CDR1 LGHNA and CDR2 YNFKEQ. This CDR3 is 17 amino acids long. Trimming took 0 bases from V and 1 from J, leaving 15 bases between them. The CDR3 protein is CASSQDQLGRTNTEAFF. The CDR3 DNA is TGTGCCAGCAGCCAAGATCAGTTAGGACGGACGAACACTGAAGCTTTCTTT.

The rearrangement uses TRBV5-6 and TRBJ2-2; D possibly corresponds to TRBD2 (5 bases). The germline V gene encodes CDR1 SGHDT and CDR2 YYEEEE. V lost 1 base and J 7 bases, leaving 14 bases between the germline ends. This CDR3 spans 15 amino acids. CDR3 in DNA: TGTGCCAGCAGCTTGAATCGGGATATCGGCGGGGAGCTGTTTTTT. Protein product: CASSLNRDIGGELFF. Full variable domain (remainder filled in from reference TRBV5-6 and TRBJ2-2): DAGVTQSPTHLIKTRGQQVTLRCSPKSGHDTVSWYQQALGQGPQFIFQYYEEEERQRGNFPDRFSGHQFPNYSSELNVNALLLGDSALYLCASSLNRDIGGELFFGEGSRLTVL.

This rearrangement joins TRBV5-1 to TRBJ1-1; D is unresolved. The V end was cut by 0 bases, the J end by 0 bases, with 3 bases between. Looked up from germline, CDR1 is SGHRS and CDR2 is YFSETQ. This CDR3 is built from 13 residues. As DNA, the CDR3 is TGCGCCAGCAGCTTGGACGTGAACACTGAAGCTTTCTTT. It yields the protein CASSLDVNTEAFF. Complete variable domain (other parts from reference TRBV5-1 and TRBJ1-1): KAGVTQTPRYLIKTRGQQVTLSCSPISGHRSVSWYQQTPGQGLQFLFEYFSETQRNKGNFPGRFSGRQFSNSRSEMNVSTLELGDSALYLCASSLDVNTEAFFGQGTRLTVV.